This passage covers 27 T cell receptor beta chains from one sample sequenced in a study of T cells in Graves' hyperthyroidism and ophthalmopathy. The CDR3 regions of TCR beta were amplified from RNA transcripts. HTBI primers were the set used in a first-round RT-PCR of the TCR CDR3. TCRdb re-derived calls from the multiplex PCR reads in MiXCR, one entry per CDR3 protein. Among 530,000 or so distinct CDR3 sequences, roughly 24% were seen once, and the ten largest hold 11%. The sequencing input was blood. These TCRs come from a woman between 25 and 40 years old with Graves' ophthalmopathy.

The genes are TRBV15 and TRBJ1-5, with TRBD1 identical over 8 bases. CDR1 is LNHNV, CDR2 YYDKDF, per germline (reference sequence). Losses at the gene ends were 1 base for V and 3 bases for J; bases not matched to a gene: 5. The CDR3 is 16 amino acids. CDR3 coding DNA: TGTGCCACCAGCAGAGGCAGGGGGCCAATCAATCAGCCCCAGCATTTT. Residues: CATSRGRGPINQPQHF.

The CDR3 region is CASSQERGVDYTGELFF. The DNA for the CDR3 is TGTGCCAGCAGCCAGGAGCGAGGAGTAGACTACACCGGGGAGCTGTTTTTT. V and J are TRBV4-2 and TRBJ2-2; D is uncertain. The length of the CDR3 is 17 residues. CDR1 is LGHNA, CDR2 YNFKEQ, per germline. The germline V and J ends were trimmed by 3 bases and 3 bases, with 17 bases remaining between them.

This clonotype was recorded at least ten times. The gene calls are TRBV5-6 and TRBJ2-7, with 9 bases aligning to TRBD1. Germline values: CDR1 SGHDT, CDR2 YYEEEE. The CDR3 runs to 17 residues. The V gene end was trimmed by 4 bases and the J gene end by 4 bases; junction bases not matched to a gene: 15. The CDR3 DNA reads TGTGCCAGCAGCCCGTCGGGACAGGGACAATATCGATACGAGCAGTACTTC. Residues: CASSPSGQGQYRYEQYF.

This clonotype was detected ten times or more. V is TRBV11-2 and J is TRBJ2-7; TRBD1 agrees at 9 bases. The CDR3 consists of 15 residues. With V trimmed by 3 bases and J by 1 base, 4 bases remained unmatched. Germline CDR1 is SGHAT and CDR2 is FQNNGV. The chain's CDR3 is CASSLAGTGSYEQYF. For the CDR3, the DNA is TGTGCCAGCAGCTTGGCCGGGACAGGGTCCTACGAGCAGTACTTC.

The rearrangement uses TRBV7-3 and TRBJ1-3; 8 nucleotides align to TRBD1. V lost 3 bases, J lost 8 bases, and 6 bases stayed unmatched. The length of the CDR3 is 14 residues. Germline V gene data show CDR1 as SGHTA and CDR2 as FQGTGA. CDR3: CASSFGQGSDTIYF. CDR3 in DNA: TGTGCCAGCAGCTTTGGACAGGGTAGTGACACCATATATTTT.

This clonotype appeared many times. The gene calls are TRBV28 and TRBJ2-7, with 8 bases that match TRBD2. Trimming at V came to 4 bases and at J to 0 bases, leaving 8 bases not matched to a gene. CDR3 length: 16 residues. The germline V gene has CDR1 MDHEN and CDR2 SYDVKM. CDR3 residues: CASSSASGSFSYEQYF. CDR3 coding DNA: TGTGCCAGCAGTTCAGCAAGCGGGAGCTTCTCCTACGAGCAGTACTTC.

Ten or more counts support this clonotype. The V call is TRBV6-5, the J call TRBJ1-1, with 11 positions matching TRBD1. CDR1 and CDR2 (germline): MNHEY, SVGAGI. Unmatched junction bases numbered 4, after V lost 6 bases and J lost 7 bases. There are 13 residues in the CDR3. CDR3 sequence (DNA): TGTGCCAGCAGGCCCGGGACAGGGGGTGAAGCTTTCTTT. Amino acids: CASRPGTGGEAFF.

The sample holds many counts of this clonotype. This sequence joins TRBV12-3 or TRBV12-4 and TRBJ2-7; D unclear. V lost 4 bases and J lost 3, with 7 bases in between. The CDR3 length is 12 residues. The DNA of the CDR3 is TGTGCCAGCAGTTCTACAGTCTACGAGCAGTACTTC. As protein: CASSSTVYEQYF.

This chain joins TRBV11-2 and TRBJ1-5; 9 bases are a match to TRBD1. The CDR3 runs 15 residues. The V and J ends lost 0 bases and 7 bases, in that order; junction bases with no gene match: 4. Germline CDR1 reads SGHAT; CDR2 reads FQNNGV. The CDR3 sequence is CASSLDTGGWQPQHF. The DNA for the CDR3 is TGTGCCAGCAGCTTAGACACAGGGGGCTGGCAGCCCCAGCATTTT.

This clonotype was seen repeatedly, ten times or more. The chain recombines TRBV7-3 with TRBJ2-7, with 7 bases matching TRBD2. Germline values: CDR1 SGHTA, CDR2 FQGTGA. With V trimmed by 4 bases and J by 0 bases, 3 bases remained unmatched. The CDR3 contains 14 residues. CDR3 protein: CASSSSSGSYEQYF. For the CDR3, the DNA is TGTGCCAGCAGCTCGTCTAGCGGCTCCTACGAGCAGTACTTC. The variable domain in full, with the rest retrieved from reference TRBV7-3 and TRBJ2-7, is GAGVSQTPSNKVTEKGKYVELRCDPISGHTALYWYRQSLGQGPEFLIYFQGTGAADDSGLPNDRFFAVRPEGSVSTLKIQRTERGDSAVYLCASSSSSGSYEQYFGPGTRLTVT.

At least ten counts were recorded for this clonotype. The CDR3 protein is CSVEMTGDADGELFF. CDR3 nucleotides: TGCAGCGTTGAAATGACAGGGGATGCGGACGGGGAGCTGTTTTTT. This chain uses TRBV29-1 with TRBJ2-2; the match to TRBD1 covers 8 bases. The V gene end was trimmed by 2 bases and the J gene end by 7 bases; junction bases not matched to a gene: 9. CDR3 length: 15 residues. The V gene's germline CDR1 is SQVTM and CDR2 ANQGSEA.

Only a few counts were recorded for this clonotype. This chain connects TRBV28 to TRBJ2-7; 8 nucleotides match TRBD2. The germline V gene encodes CDR1 MDHEN and CDR2 SYDVKM. The CDR3 has 16 amino acids. V gave up 5 bases and J gave up 0 bases; unmatched junction bases: 9. The CDR3, as DNA: TGTGCCAGCAGTCCCCCGGGACTAGGCCTCTCCTACGAGCAGTACTTC. It specifies CASSPPGLGLSYEQYF.

Many counts were recorded for this clonotype. The chain combines TRBV5-1 with TRBJ1-1; D ambiguous. The CDR3 is 14 residues long. V gave up 3 bases and J gave up 3 bases, with 12 bases separating them. Per the germline V gene, CDR1 is SGHRS and CDR2 is YFSETQ. This CDR3 reads CASSWFGDDTEAFF. DNA of the CDR3: TGCGCCAGCAGCTGGTTTGGAGACGACACTGAAGCTTTCTTT.

The table lists this clonotype with a few counts. The chain combines TRBV29-1 with TRBJ2-7; a possible D gene is TRBD2 (5 bases). The ends were cut back, 6 bases at V and 1 base at J, with 10 bases in the middle. Germline assignment: CDR1 SQVTM and CDR2 ANQGSEA. This CDR3 is 12 amino acids long. The CDR3 reads CSVLRGSYEQYF. CDR3 coding DNA: TGCAGCGTACTACGGGGATCCTACGAGCAGTACTTC.

The table lists this clonotype with many counts. CDR3 bases: TGTGCCAGCAGTAAGGGGGGATCGGTACACGAGCAGTACTTC. This codes for CASSKGGSVHEQYF. V gene TRBV27 combines with J gene TRBJ2-7; D could derive from TRBD1 or TRBD2 (6 bases each). Germline CDR1 MNHEY, CDR2 SMNVEV (reference sequence). CDR3 size: 14 residues. V was trimmed by 5 bases and J by 5 bases, leaving 16 bases between them.

In its sample, this clonotype was seen many times. This rearrangement joins TRBV6-1 to TRBJ1-5; 9 bases align to TRBD1. J gave up 3 bases and V 6 bases, and 6 bases lay outside the gene matches. CDR1 is MNHNS and CDR2 is SASEGT in the germline V gene. The CDR3 consists of 15 residues. The CDR3: CASSEGQGPNQPQHF. CDR3 nucleotides: TGTGCCAGCAGCGAGGGACAGGGCCCCAATCAGCCCCAGCATTTT.

This clonotype was counted many times. V gene TRBV29-1 combines with J gene TRBJ2-5; D is possibly TRBD2 (6 bases). This CDR3 contains 14 residues. CDR1 is SQVTM and CDR2 is ANQGSEA in the germline V gene. Trimming shortened V by 4 bases and J by 2 bases, and 14 bases separated the two germline ends. The CDR3 sequence is CSVGVIGGQETQYF. In nucleotides, the CDR3 is TGCAGCGTTGGGGTTATAGGAGGGCAAGAGACCCAGTACTTC.

The chain employs TRBV30 and TRBJ2-2, with 7 bases matching TRBD1. Looked up from germline, CDR1 is GTSNPN and CDR2 is SVGIG (reference sequence). Trimming cost V 8 bases and J 1 base; bases outside gene matches: 7. The CDR3 covers 14 residues. The CDR3 reads CASPGTVNTGELFF. DNA of the CDR3: TGTGCCAGCCCCGGGACAGTGAACACCGGGGAGCTGTTTTTT.

The chain couples TRBV6-5 to TRBJ1-1; TRBD1 matches at 7 bases. The V segment lost 7 bases and the J segment 0 bases; nucleotides outside the gene matches: 8. Looked up from germline, CDR1 is MNHEY and CDR2 is SVGAGI. The CDR3 consists of 15 residues. The CDR3 reads CASTLVTGVNTEAFF. CDR3 sequence (DNA): TGTGCCAGCACGTTGGTTACAGGGGTGAACACTGAAGCTTTCTTT.

This clonotype was seen many times. The CDR3 coding sequence is TGTGCCAGCAGCTTGAGTACTACGGGACAGATAGACACTGAAGCTTTCTTT. It codes for CASSLSTTGQIDTEAFF. The chain employs TRBV5-6 and TRBJ1-1; 7 nucleotides agree with TRBD1. The CDR3 is made up of 17 amino acids. Germline assignment: CDR1 SGHDT and CDR2 YYEEEE. After removal of 1 base from V and 3 bases from J, the junction contained 12 bases not matched to a gene.

This clonotype was detected only a few times. The V call is TRBV12-3 or TRBV12-4, the J call TRBJ2-6, with D possibly TRBD1 on 6 matching bases. This CDR3 region has 15 residues. Trimming pared 4 bases from V and 1 base from J, leaving 8 bases between. The CDR3 sequence: CASSYRVSGANVLTF. The CDR3 DNA follows: TGTGCCAGCAGTTACAGGGTTTCTGGGGCCAACGTCCTGACTTTC.

V gene TRBV7-9 combines with J gene TRBJ2-7; D not resolved. Germline V gene lookup returns CDR1 SEHNR and CDR2 FQNEAQ (reference sequence). The CDR3 length is 14 residues. V was pared by 7 bases and J by 0 bases, with 13 bases between. Here the CDR3 DNA reads TGTGCCAGCACCCCGCAGGCGAGCTCCTACGAGCAGTACTTC. Amino acid sequence: CASTPQASSYEQYF.

This clonotype was observed many times. V and J are TRBV6-2 or TRBV6-3 and TRBJ1-5; TRBD1 agrees at 12 bases. V was clipped by 8 bases and J by 7 bases; unmatched bases: 6. Looked up from germline, CDR1 is MNHEY and CDR2 is SVGEGT. This CDR3 spans 14 amino acids. The CDR3 region is CASEGTGGWQPQHF. The CDR3 DNA follows: TGTGCCAGCGAAGGGACAGGGGGCTGGCAGCCCCAGCATTTT.

This clonotype was recorded at least ten times. The CDR3 DNA reads as TGCGCCAGCAGCCAAGTTCGAAGCAATCAGCCCCAGCATTTT. Translation gives CASSQVRSNQPQHF. V is TRBV4-1 and J is TRBJ1-5; D is unresolved. Looked up from germline, CDR1 is MGHRA and CDR2 is YSYEKL. The germline V and J ends were trimmed by 1 base and 1 base, with 5 bases remaining between them. This CDR3 comprises 14 residues.

The gene calls are TRBV28 and TRBJ1-1; tentative D call: TRBD1 (5 bases). Per germline, CDR1 MDHEN and CDR2 SYDVKM. The CDR3 consists of 14 residues. V was trimmed by 7 bases and J by 0 bases, leaving 12 bases between them. CDR3 bases: TGTGCCAGCATTCTAGACAGCCTGAACACTGAAGCTTTCTTT. Translated, it gives CASILDSLNTEAFF. Together with reference TRBV28 and TRBJ1-1, the CDR3 gives the full variable domain: DVKVTQSSRYLVKRTGEKVFLECVQDMDHENMFWYRQDPGLGLRLIYFSYDVKMKEKGDIPEGYSVSREKKERFSLILESASTNQTSMYLCASILDSLNTEAFFGQGTRLTVV.

This clonotype has a count of ten or more. The CDR3 DNA is TGTGCCAGCCTAGCTGGAAACACCGGGGAGCTGTTTTTT. Protein: CASLAGNTGELFF. The chain has TRBV6-2 or TRBV6-3 and TRBJ2-2, with D possibly being TRBD2 (5 bases). Germline V gives CDR1 MNHEY, CDR2 SVGEGT. CDR3 length equals 13 residues. V lost 8 bases, J lost 2 bases, and 9 bases lay in between.

A few counts support this clonotype. This sequence joins TRBV11-2 and TRBJ1-5; a weak D match, TRBD1 (5 bases). Germline values: CDR1 SGHAT, CDR2 FQNNGV. Trimming left V 0 bases short and J 1 base short, with 16 bases between. The CDR3 is 18 residues long. CDR3 amino acids: CASSLEARGVGSNQPQHF. In nucleotides, the CDR3 is TGTGCCAGCAGCTTAGAGGCGCGGGGCGTAGGGAGCAATCAGCCCCAGCATTTT.